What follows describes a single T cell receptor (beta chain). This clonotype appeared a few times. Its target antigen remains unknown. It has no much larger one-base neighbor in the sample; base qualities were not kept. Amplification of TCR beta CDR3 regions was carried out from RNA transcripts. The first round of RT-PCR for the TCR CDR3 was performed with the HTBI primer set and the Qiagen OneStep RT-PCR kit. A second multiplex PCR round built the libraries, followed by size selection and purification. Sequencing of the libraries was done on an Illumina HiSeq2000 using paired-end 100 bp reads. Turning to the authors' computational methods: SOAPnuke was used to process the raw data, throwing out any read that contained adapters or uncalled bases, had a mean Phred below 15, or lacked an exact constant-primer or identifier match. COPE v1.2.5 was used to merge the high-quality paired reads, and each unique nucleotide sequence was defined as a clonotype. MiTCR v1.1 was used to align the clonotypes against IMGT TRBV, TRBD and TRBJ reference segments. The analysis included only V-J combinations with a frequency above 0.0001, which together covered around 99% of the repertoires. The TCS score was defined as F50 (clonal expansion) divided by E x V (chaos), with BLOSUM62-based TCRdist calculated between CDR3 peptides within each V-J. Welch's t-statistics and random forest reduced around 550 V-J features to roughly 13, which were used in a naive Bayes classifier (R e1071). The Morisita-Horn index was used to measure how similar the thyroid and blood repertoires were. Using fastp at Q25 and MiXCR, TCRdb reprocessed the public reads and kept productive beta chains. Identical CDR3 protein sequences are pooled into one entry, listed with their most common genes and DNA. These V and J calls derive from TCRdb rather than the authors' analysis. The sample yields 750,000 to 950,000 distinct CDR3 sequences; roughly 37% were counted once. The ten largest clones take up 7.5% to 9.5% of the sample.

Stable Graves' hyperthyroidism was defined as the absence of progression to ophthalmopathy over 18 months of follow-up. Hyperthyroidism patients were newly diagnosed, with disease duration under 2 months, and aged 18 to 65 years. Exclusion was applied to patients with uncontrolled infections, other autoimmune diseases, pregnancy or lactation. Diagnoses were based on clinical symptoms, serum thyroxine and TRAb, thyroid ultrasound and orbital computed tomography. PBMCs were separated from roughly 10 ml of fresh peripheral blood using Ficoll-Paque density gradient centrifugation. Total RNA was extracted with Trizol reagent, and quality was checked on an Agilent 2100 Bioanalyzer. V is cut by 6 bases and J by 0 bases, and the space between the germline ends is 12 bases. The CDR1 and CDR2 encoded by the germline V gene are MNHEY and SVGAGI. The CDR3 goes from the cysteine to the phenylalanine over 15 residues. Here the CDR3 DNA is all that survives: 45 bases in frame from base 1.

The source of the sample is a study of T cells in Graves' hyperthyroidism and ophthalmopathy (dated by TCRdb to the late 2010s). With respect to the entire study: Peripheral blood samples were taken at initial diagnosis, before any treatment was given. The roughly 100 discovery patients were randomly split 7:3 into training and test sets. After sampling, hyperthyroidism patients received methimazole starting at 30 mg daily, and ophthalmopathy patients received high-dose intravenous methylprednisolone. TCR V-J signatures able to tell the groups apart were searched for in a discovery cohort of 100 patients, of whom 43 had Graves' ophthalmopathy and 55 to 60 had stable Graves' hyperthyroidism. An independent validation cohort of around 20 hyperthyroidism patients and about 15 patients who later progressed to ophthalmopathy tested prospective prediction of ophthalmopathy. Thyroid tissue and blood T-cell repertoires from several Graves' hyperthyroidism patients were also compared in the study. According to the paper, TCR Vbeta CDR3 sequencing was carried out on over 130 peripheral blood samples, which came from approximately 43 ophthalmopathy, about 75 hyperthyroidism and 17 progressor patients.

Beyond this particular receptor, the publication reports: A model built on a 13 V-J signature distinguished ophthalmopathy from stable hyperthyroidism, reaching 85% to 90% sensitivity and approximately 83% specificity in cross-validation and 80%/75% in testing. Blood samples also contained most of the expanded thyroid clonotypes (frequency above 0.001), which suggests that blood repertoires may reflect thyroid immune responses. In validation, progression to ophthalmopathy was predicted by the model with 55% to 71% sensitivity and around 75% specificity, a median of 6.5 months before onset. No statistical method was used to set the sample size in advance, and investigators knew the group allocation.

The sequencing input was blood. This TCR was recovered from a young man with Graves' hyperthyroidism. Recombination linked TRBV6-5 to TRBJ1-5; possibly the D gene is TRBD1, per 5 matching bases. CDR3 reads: CASSVDGHSNQPQHF. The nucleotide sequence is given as TGTGCCAGCAGCGTGGACGGACATAGCAATCAGCCCCAGCATTTT.